This is a list of T cell receptor beta chains from one sample in a study of shared clonotypes between healthy human individuals. The method was immunoSEQ multiplex PCR; TCRdb's version includes in-frame clones alone and lacks a portion of them. Of roughly 1 million clones detected, about 75% appear once; the ten largest clones hold approximately 1.5%. The sequencing sample was made of memory CD4+ T cells sorted from blood. The receptors were gathered from a man younger than 35 in good health. Both conserved end residues are part of each CDR3. A D gene is named only where the DNA matches it firmly. Size tells how often a clone was seen (once, few, many) or the class of an expanded clone, and some rows leave it out.

TRBJ2-7,.,TRBV4-3,.,TGCGCCAGCAGCCAAGATTTGGCGGGCAGCTCCTACGAGCAGTACTTC,CASSQDLAGSSYEQYF
TRBJ1-2,.,TRBV7-6,TRBD1,TGTGCCAGCAGCTTAGCAGACTTACAGGGGGCTGGCTATGGCTACACCTTC,CASSLADLQGAGYGYTF
TRBJ1-3,.,TRBV30,.,TGTGCCTGGACAGGGGGAAACACCATATATTTT,CAWTGGNTIYF
TRBJ1-1,.,TRBV2,.,TGTGCCAGCAGTGAGAGGGGTGAAGCTTTCTTT,CASSERGEAFF
TRBJ1-1,.,TRBV28,.,TGTGCCAGCAAGAAAAATGCGAGGACTGAAGCTTTCTTT,CASKKNARTEAFF
TRBJ2-7,.,TRBV28,TRBD2,TGTGCCAGCAGTGTGGCGGGGGTAAAGTACGAGCAGTACTTC,CASSVAGVKYEQYF
TRBJ2-7,.,TRBV5-1,TRBD2,TGCGCCAGCAGGGGGGGAATGCTTGCTAGCGGTTCCTCCTACGAGCAGTACTTC,CASRGGMLASGSSYEQYF
TRBJ2-3,.,TRBV5-1,.,TGCGCCAGCAGCTCGGAAGCGGGACAGAGCACAGATACGCAGTATTTT,CASSSEAGQSTDTQYF
TRBJ1-5,.,TRBV19,.,TGTGCCAGTAGTGACCGGGCCCTACGCCCGGGGGCTAGCAATCAGCCCCAGCATTTT,CASSDRALRPGASNQPQHF
TRBJ2-1,few,TRBV28,.,TGTGCCAGCAGTTTAGGGACCGGGACATTCACGGTCTTC,CASSLGTGTFTVF
TRBJ1-4,.,TRBV10-3,.,TGTGCCATCAGTGAGGCCAAATGGGAGGGGAGGGGAGAAAAACTGTTTTTT,CAISEAKWEGRGEKLFF
TRBJ2-1,.,TRBV9,TRBD2,TGTGCCAGCAGCATCTCTAGCGGGTGGTACAATGAGCAGTTCTTC,CASSISSGWYNEQFF
TRBJ2-5,.,TRBV5-1,TRBD1,TGCGCCAGCAGGAGGTCAGGGGGCGAGACTGGTCAAGAGACCCAGTACTTC,CASRRSGGETGQETQYF